The next 14 T cell receptor beta chains were all read from a single sample in a study of cytomegalovirus exposure and HLA in healthy donors. The PCR used 60 Vbeta and 13 Jbeta primers. Repertoires were generated with immunoSEQ multiplex PCR, while TCRdb's copy carries only in-frame clones and drops some. The data hold 150,000 to 200,000 clones, with over 75% observed a single time. The sequenced material came from PBMCs. Receptors were obtained from a woman in her 50s in good health and CMV-seropositive.

This clone was seen only a few times. The genes are TRBV10-2 and TRBJ2-1, with D possibly TRBD1 on 6 matching bases. This CDR3 is 14 amino acids long. V gave up 4 bases and J gave up 5 bases, with 12 bases separating them. Germline V gene sequence: CDR1 WSHSY, CDR2 SAAADI. CDR3 in DNA: TGCGCCAGCAGTGGCCAGGGGCGGCACAATGAGCAGTTCTTC. Translation: CASSGQGRHNEQFF.

This clone turned up a few times. The rearrangement joins TRBV5-6 to TRBJ1-1; 7 bases match TRBD1. The germline CDR1 and CDR2 sequences are SGHDT and YYEEEE. V shed 0 bases and J 11 bases; nucleotides not matched to a gene: 4. This CDR3 is built from 12 residues. The CDR3 here is CASSLEDRDAFF. CDR3 sequence (DNA): TGTGCCAGCAGCTTGGAAGACAGGGACGCTTTCTTT.

V gene TRBV27 combines with J gene TRBJ2-5, with 10 positions matching TRBD1. Germline CDR1 and CDR2: MNHEY and SMNVEV (reference sequence). V trimming: 6 bases; J trimming: 7 bases; junction bases outside the gene matches: 8. This CDR3 region has 14 residues. The chain's CDR3 is CASRAGQGLGTQYF. The CDR3 DNA reads as TGTGCCAGCAGGGCGGGACAGGGGCTAGGGACCCAGTACTTC.

The rearrangement links TRBV6-6 to TRBJ1-2; D gene unclear. This CDR3 is built from 13 residues. Germline V gene lookup returns CDR1 MNHNY and CDR2 SVGAGI (reference sequence). With 2 bases removed from V and 5 bases from J, the gap between germline ends came to 9 bases. The CDR3 protein is CASSYRDVYGYTF. Here the CDR3 DNA reads TGTGCCAGCAGTTACCGGGATGTTTATGGCTACACCTTC.

This rearrangement joins TRBV11-2 to TRBJ1-1; D gene uncertain. Germline CDR1 SGHAT, CDR2 FQNNGV. V was clipped by 5 bases and J by 5 bases, with 15 bases between them. The CDR3 sequence is 14 residues long. CDR3 sequence reads: CASSTVLARTEAFF. In DNA, the CDR3 is TGTGCCAGCAGCACCGTCCTAGCGCGGACTGAAGCTTTCTTT. The complete variable domain, with remaining parts taken from reference TRBV11-2 and TRBJ1-1, reads EAGVAQSPRYKIIEKRQSVAFWCNPISGHATLYWYQQILGQGPKLLIQFQNNGVVDDSQLPKDRFSAERLKGVDSTLKIQPAKLEDSAVYLCASSTVLARTEAFFGQGTRLTVV.

The chain uses TRBV27 and TRBJ2-2, with D perhaps TRBD1 (6 bases). CDR3 size: 16 residues. Germline CDR1 MNHEY, CDR2 SMNVEV (reference sequence). The V and J ends lost 5 bases and 0 bases respectively, with 13 bases between them. CDR3 residues: CASSGRQETNTGELFF. CDR3 DNA: TGTGCCAGCAGTGGACGACAGGAGACGAACACCGGGGAGCTGTTTTTT.

The chain recombines TRBV9 with TRBJ1-1; TRBD1 is a possible D gene (5 bases). The CDR3 has 12 amino acids. The V end lost 3 bases, the J end lost 8 bases, and 11 bases lay between the germline ends. Germline V gene data show CDR1 as SGDLS and CDR2 as YYNGEE. This CDR3 reads CASSENHREAFF. CDR3 sequence (DNA): TGTGCCAGCAGCGAGAACCACAGGGAAGCTTTCTTT.

The chain recombines TRBV4-1 with TRBJ2-7; TRBD1 matches at 8 bases. The V gene's germline CDR1 is MGHRA and CDR2 YSYEKL. V was pared by 5 bases and J by 2 bases, with 11 bases of the junction left unmatched. The CDR3 covers 16 residues. The CDR3 region has the DNA TGCGCCAGCAGCTACTCAACCGGGACAGGAACCTACGAGCAGTACTTC. This encodes CASSYSTGTGTYEQYF.

V gene TRBV6-6 combines with J gene TRBJ1-2; TRBD1 aligns across 8 bases. The CDR3 has 14 residues. V was pared by 7 bases and J by 2 bases, with 6 bases of the junction left unmatched. Germline V gives CDR1 MNHNY, CDR2 SVGAGI (reference sequence). The CDR3 spells CASIAGQANYGYTF. CDR3 DNA sequence: TGTGCCAGCATCGCGGGACAGGCGAACTATGGCTACACCTTC.

The J gene is TRBJ2-2, the V gene TRBV27, with a possible D match to TRBD1 (7 bases). CDR3 length: 16 residues. The ends were cut back, 7 bases at V and 5 bases at J, with 20 bases in the middle. Germline V lookup: CDR1 MNHEY, CDR2 SMNVEV (reference sequence). The CDR3 DNA sequence: TGTGCCAGCATAGGAGGGGGCCGGGCGTGGACCGGGGAGCTGTTTTTT. The encoded protein is CASIGGGRAWTGELFF.

The V call is TRBV28, the J call TRBJ2-7; D may be TRBD1 (6 bases). In germline, CDR1 is MDHEN, CDR2 SYDVKM. Deletions cut 5 bases from V and 2 bases from J, with 22 bases between. The CDR3 sequence is 17 residues long. The CDR3 spells CASSGTLGQPLPYEQYF. DNA of the CDR3: TGTGCCAGCAGTGGAACGCTAGGACAGCCGCTCCCCTACGAGCAGTACTTC. Filled out from reference TRBV28 and TRBJ2-7, the complete variable domain reads DVKVTQSSRYLVKRTGEKVFLECVQDMDHENMFWYRQDPGLGLRLIYFSYDVKMKEKGDIPEGYSVSREKKERFSLILESASTNQTSMYLCASSGTLGQPLPYEQYFGPGTRLTVT.

This sequence joins TRBV6-1 and TRBJ1-5; TRBD1 agrees at 9 bases. The CDR3 is made up of 14 amino acids. Per germline, CDR1 MNHNS and CDR2 SASEGT. Losses at the gene ends were 4 bases for V and 7 bases for J; bases not matched to a gene: 5. For the CDR3, the DNA is TGTGCCAGCAGTGGGGACAGGGACGCCCAGCCCCAGCATTTT. It encodes CASSGDRDAQPQHF.

The chain employs TRBV6-6 and TRBJ1-1, with D possibly TRBD1 on 5 matching bases. The CDR3 is 14 amino acids. Germline V CDR1 and CDR2: MNHNY, SVGAGI (reference sequence). Between the trimmed V and J ends, which lost 4 bases and 1 base, there was a span of 10 bases. CDR3 region: CASSSAGGNTEAFF. The DNA of the CDR3 is TGTGCCAGCAGTTCGGCGGGGGGGAACACTGAAGCTTTCTTT.

This clone was recorded once. The V and J genes are TRBV9 and TRBJ1-4; D is possibly TRBD1 (5 bases). CDR1 is SGDLS and CDR2 is YYNGEE in the germline V gene. The CDR3 has 15 residues. Trimming removed 0 bases from V and 8 bases from J, with 14 bases in between. CDR3 nucleotides: TGTGCCAGCAGCGTAGGGGGGACTAGGGGAGAAAAACTGTTTTTT. Protein product: CASSVGGTRGEKLFF.